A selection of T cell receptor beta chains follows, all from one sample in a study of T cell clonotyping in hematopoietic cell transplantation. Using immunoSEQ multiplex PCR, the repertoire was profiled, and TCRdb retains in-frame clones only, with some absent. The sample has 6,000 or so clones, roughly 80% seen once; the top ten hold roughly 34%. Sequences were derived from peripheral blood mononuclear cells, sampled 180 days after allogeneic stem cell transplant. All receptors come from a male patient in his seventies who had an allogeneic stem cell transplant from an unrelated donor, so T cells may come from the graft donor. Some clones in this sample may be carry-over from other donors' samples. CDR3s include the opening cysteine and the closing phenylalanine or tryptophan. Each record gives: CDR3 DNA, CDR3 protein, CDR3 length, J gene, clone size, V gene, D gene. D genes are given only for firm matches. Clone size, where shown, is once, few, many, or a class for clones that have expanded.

CDR3nt: TGTGCCAGCAGTCGAGTACAGATGAACACTGAAGCTTTCTTT
CDR3aa: CASSRVQMNTEAFF
len: 14
j_gene: TRBJ1-1
abundance: -
v_gene: TRBV2
d_gene: -

CDR3nt: TGTGCCAGCAGTGATCTAGCGGGATCAACCCCCTACGAGCAGTACTTC
CDR3aa: CASSDLAGSTPYEQYF
len: 16
j_gene: TRBJ2-7
abundance: -
v_gene: TRBV28
d_gene: TRBD2

CDR3nt: TGTGCCAGCAGTCTGAGCGGGAGGGCCGGGAATGAGCAGTTCTTC
CDR3aa: CASSLSGRAGNEQFF
len: 15
j_gene: TRBJ2-1
abundance: medium-sized
v_gene: TRBV2
d_gene: TRBD2

CDR3nt: TGTGCCAGCAGTTGGGACAGACAAACGGAAAAACTGTTTTTT
CDR3aa: CASSWDRQTEKLFF
len: 14
j_gene: TRBJ1-4
abundance: large
v_gene: TRBV28
d_gene: TRBD1

CDR3nt: TGCGCCAGCAGCCTAGGGGGCGTGGGAAACACCATATATTTT
CDR3aa: CASSLGGVGNTIYF
len: 14
j_gene: TRBJ1-3
abundance: -
v_gene: TRBV4-3
d_gene: TRBD1

CDR3nt: TGCAGCGTTGAGGGACAGAGGACCTACGAGCAGTACTTC
CDR3aa: CSVEGQRTYEQYF
len: 13
j_gene: TRBJ2-7
abundance: -
v_gene: TRBV29-1
d_gene: TRBD1

CDR3nt: TGTGCCAGCTCACCGGGGACAGGTTCCTACGAGCAGTACTTC
CDR3aa: CASSPGTGSYEQYF
len: 14
j_gene: TRBJ2-7
abundance: -
v_gene: TRBV18
d_gene: TRBD1

CDR3nt: TGTGCCAGCACCAATCGCGGCAGTTTAAGTGGCTACACCTTC
CDR3aa: CASTNRGSLSGYTF
len: 14
j_gene: TRBJ1-2
abundance: -
v_gene: TRBV28
d_gene: -

CDR3nt: TGTGCCAGCAGTCACAGGGAATACAATGAGCAGTTCTTC
CDR3aa: CASSHREYNEQFF
len: 13
j_gene: TRBJ2-1
abundance: -
v_gene: TRBV6-5
d_gene: -

CDR3nt: TGTGCCTGGACAAGGAGCCTCCAAGAGACCCAGTACTTC
CDR3aa: CAWTRSLQETQYF
len: 13
j_gene: TRBJ2-5
abundance: once
v_gene: TRBV30
d_gene: -

CDR3nt: TGTGCCAGCAGTTACGGTAGGGGCACTGAAGCTTTCTTT
CDR3aa: CASSYGRGTEAFF
len: 13
j_gene: TRBJ1-1
abundance: -
v_gene: TRBV6-5
d_gene: -

CDR3nt: TGTGCCAGCAGCGGAATGAGCTACGAGCAGTACTTC
CDR3aa: CASSGMSYEQYF
len: 12
j_gene: TRBJ2-7
abundance: few
v_gene: TRBV2
d_gene: -

CDR3nt: TGCGCCAGCAGTGATCAGGGGCTCGGATACGAGCAGTACTTC
CDR3aa: CASSDQGLGYEQYF
len: 14
j_gene: TRBJ2-7
abundance: few
v_gene: TRBV10-1
d_gene: -

CDR3nt: TGTGCCAGCAGCTCCATGGGGGGGGCGTACGAGCAGTACTTC
CDR3aa: CASSSMGGAYEQYF
len: 14
j_gene: TRBJ2-7
abundance: -
v_gene: TRBV5-4
d_gene: -

CDR3nt: TGTGCCAGCAGGCGGGACACTGAAGCTTTCTTT
CDR3aa: CASRRDTEAFF
len: 11
j_gene: TRBJ1-1
abundance: -
v_gene: TRBV27
d_gene: -

CDR3nt: TGTGCCAGTAGTGCTGGTACAGGATACTACGAGCAGTACTTC
CDR3aa: CASSAGTGYYEQYF
len: 14
j_gene: TRBJ2-7
abundance: -
v_gene: TRBV19
d_gene: -

CDR3nt: TGCGCCAGCAGCCAAGAGGAGAGTGAGCAGTTCTTC
CDR3aa: CASSQEESEQFF
len: 12
j_gene: TRBJ2-1
abundance: -
v_gene: TRBV4-1
d_gene: -

CDR3nt: TGCGCCAGCAGCCAGTACCCCCCGGGACAGGCGACCTACGAGCAGTACTTC
CDR3aa: CASSQYPPGQATYEQYF
len: 17
j_gene: TRBJ2-7
abundance: -
v_gene: TRBV4-3
d_gene: TRBD1

CDR3nt: TGTGCCAGCAGCTTAGGCTCAGGGCGGACCGGGGAGCTGTTTTTT
CDR3aa: CASSLGSGRTGELFF
len: 15
j_gene: TRBJ2-2
abundance: -
v_gene: TRBV7-9
d_gene: -

CDR3nt: TGTGCCTGGAGTAAAGCGGGACAGGTCTACGAGCAGTACTTC
CDR3aa: CAWSKAGQVYEQYF
len: 14
j_gene: TRBJ2-7
abundance: -
v_gene: TRBV30
d_gene: -

CDR3nt: TGCGCCAGCAGCCAAGGCAGGTCCTACGAGCAGTACTTC
CDR3aa: CASSQGRSYEQYF
len: 13
j_gene: TRBJ2-7
abundance: -
v_gene: TRBV4-3
d_gene: -

CDR3nt: TGTGCCAGCAGTTCCCTACTCCCTGATCAAGAGACCCAGTACTTC
CDR3aa: CASSSLLPDQETQYF
len: 15
j_gene: TRBJ2-5
abundance: -
v_gene: TRBV28
d_gene: -

CDR3nt: TGTGCCAGCAGTTTAGCTGGCGCAAGCAATGAGCAGTTCTTC
CDR3aa: CASSLAGASNEQFF
len: 14
j_gene: TRBJ2-1
abundance: -
v_gene: TRBV27
d_gene: -

CDR3nt: TGTGCCAGCAGTATACGCCTACTAGCGGGAGTCTCCTACGAGCAGTACTTC
CDR3aa: CASSIRLLAGVSYEQYF
len: 17
j_gene: TRBJ2-7
abundance: -
v_gene: TRBV28
d_gene: TRBD2

CDR3nt: TGTGCCAGCAGTTCCACGGGGGCTAATCAGCCCCAGCATTTT
CDR3aa: CASSSTGANQPQHF
len: 14
j_gene: TRBJ1-5
abundance: -
v_gene: TRBV6-6
d_gene: -

CDR3nt: TGTGCCAGCAGCTTGGTGGGACCGCGGAAGGAAATTTCTAACTATGGCTACACCTTC
CDR3aa: CASSLVGPRKEISNYGYTF
len: 19
j_gene: TRBJ1-2
abundance: -
v_gene: TRBV5-6
d_gene: -

CDR3nt: TGTGCCAGCAAGGGGACGGAGACCTACGAGCAGTACTTC
CDR3aa: CASKGTETYEQYF
len: 13
j_gene: TRBJ2-7
abundance: -
v_gene: TRBV6-5
d_gene: -

CDR3nt: TGTGCCAGCAGCTCCGAAGAGGGGACTCAAGACATTCAGTACTTC
CDR3aa: CASSSEEGTQDIQYF
len: 15
j_gene: TRBJ2-4
abundance: -
v_gene: TRBV7-9
d_gene: -

CDR3nt: TGTGCCAGCAGCCCAGTTGGCTCTTTGAGCACTGAAGCTTTCTTT
CDR3aa: CASSPVGSLSTEAFF
len: 15
j_gene: TRBJ1-1
abundance: -
v_gene: TRBV7-2
d_gene: -

CDR3nt: TGTGCCAGCCAAAGGAGGGGCAATCAGCCCCAGCATTTT
CDR3aa: CASQRRGNQPQHF
len: 13
j_gene: TRBJ1-5
abundance: -
v_gene: TRBV28
d_gene: -

CDR3nt: TGTGCCAGCAGCTTAGGCGGGTATAGCAATCAGCCCCAGCATTTT
CDR3aa: CASSLGGYSNQPQHF
len: 15
j_gene: TRBJ1-5
abundance: -
v_gene: TRBV7-9
d_gene: -

CDR3nt: TGTGCCAGCAGCGACGTAAGCGTCCCCTACGAGCAGTACTTC
CDR3aa: CASSDVSVPYEQYF
len: 14
j_gene: TRBJ2-7
abundance: once
v_gene: TRBV5-4
d_gene: -

CDR3nt: TGTGCCAGTAGTATGGGTGTCAGGGGGCGAAAAGAGACCCAGTACTTC
CDR3aa: CASSMGVRGRKETQYF
len: 16
j_gene: TRBJ2-5
abundance: once
v_gene: TRBV19
d_gene: TRBD1

CDR3nt: TGCGCCAGCAGCTTGACTTGGACCACGGCGGCCGATACGCAGTATTTT
CDR3aa: CASSLTWTTAADTQYF
len: 16
j_gene: TRBJ2-3
abundance: -
v_gene: TRBV5-1
d_gene: -

CDR3nt: TGTGCCAGCAGGCGGAAGGGGGAAATGGGCAAAAACATTCAGTACTTC
CDR3aa: CASRRKGEMGKNIQYF
len: 16
j_gene: TRBJ2-4
abundance: -
v_gene: TRBV6-6
d_gene: -

CDR3nt: TGCGCCAGCCGCCTGGTGGACAGGGTGTCAGATACGCAGTATTTT
CDR3aa: CASRLVDRVSDTQYF
len: 15
j_gene: TRBJ2-3
abundance: -
v_gene: TRBV5-1
d_gene: TRBD1

CDR3nt: TGTGCCAGCAGCTCAGAGCCGACTAACTATGGCTACACCTTC
CDR3aa: CASSSEPTNYGYTF
len: 14
j_gene: TRBJ1-2
abundance: -
v_gene: TRBV7-2
d_gene: -

CDR3nt: TGCAGGGCTCCGGAGATGGGGGAGTACTTC
CDR3aa: CRAPEMGEYF
len: 10
j_gene: TRBJ2-7
abundance: once
v_gene: TRBV20-1
d_gene: -

CDR3nt: TGTGCCAGCAGCTTGTTGCGGGAACAAGAGACCCAGTACTTC
CDR3aa: CASSLLREQETQYF
len: 14
j_gene: TRBJ2-5
abundance: -
v_gene: TRBV5-5
d_gene: -

CDR3nt: TGTGCCAGCAGCTTGGGAGGGGCTTTTAGAATGAACACTGAAGCTTTCTTT
CDR3aa: CASSLGGAFRMNTEAFF
len: 17
j_gene: TRBJ1-1
abundance: -
v_gene: TRBV5-8
d_gene: -

CDR3nt: TGTGCCAGCAGTTTAATAGGGGATGGGTCCGGGGAGCTGTTTTTT
CDR3aa: CASSLIGDGSGELFF
len: 15
j_gene: TRBJ2-2
abundance: -
v_gene: TRBV28
d_gene: -

CDR3nt: TGTGCCAGCAGGACCTCCCGAGGTCGCTCCACTGAAGCTTTCTTT
CDR3aa: CASRTSRGRSTEAFF
len: 15
j_gene: TRBJ1-1
abundance: -
v_gene: TRBV2
d_gene: -

CDR3nt: TGTGCCAGCAGCTTAGAGGAGGGCCGGAACACCGGGGAGCTGTTTTTT
CDR3aa: CASSLEEGRNTGELFF
len: 16
j_gene: TRBJ2-2
abundance: few
v_gene: TRBV7-2
d_gene: -

CDR3nt: TGTGCCAGCAGTCCCTTGACAGGGGAGCTGTTTTTT
CDR3aa: CASSPLTGELFF
len: 12
j_gene: TRBJ2-2
abundance: -
v_gene: TRBV27
d_gene: -

CDR3nt: TGCGCCAGCAGCCTCGGAGGCTATGGCTACACCTTC
CDR3aa: CASSLGGYGYTF
len: 12
j_gene: TRBJ1-2
abundance: -
v_gene: TRBV5-1
d_gene: -

CDR3nt: TGCGCCAGCAGCCCCCCACGGCGGGAGGGCACAGATACGCAGTATTTT
CDR3aa: CASSPPRREGTDTQYF
len: 16
j_gene: TRBJ2-3
abundance: -
v_gene: TRBV4-3
d_gene: TRBD2

CDR3nt: TGTGCCAGCACCCTAACAGGGGTCTATGGCTACACCTTC
CDR3aa: CASTLTGVYGYTF
len: 13
j_gene: TRBJ1-2
abundance: few
v_gene: TRBV6-6
d_gene: TRBD1

CDR3nt: TGTGCCAGCAGCCCAAATAGCAATCAGCCCCAGCATTTT
CDR3aa: CASSPNSNQPQHF
len: 13
j_gene: TRBJ1-5
abundance: -
v_gene: TRBV5-5
d_gene: -

CDR3nt: TGTGCCAGCAGTTACTACCCCAAAGGAAGCAATCAGCCCCAGCATTTT
CDR3aa: CASSYYPKGSNQPQHF
len: 16
j_gene: TRBJ1-5
abundance: -
v_gene: TRBV6-5
d_gene: -

CDR3nt: TGTGCCTCTCGGACTAGCGGGACAGATACGCAGTATTTT
CDR3aa: CASRTSGTDTQYF
len: 13
j_gene: TRBJ2-3
abundance: once
v_gene: TRBV30
d_gene: TRBD2

CDR3nt: TGTGCCAGCAGTTACCCGGACAGGGGTGTCGTCTACGAGCAGTACTTC
CDR3aa: CASSYPDRGVVYEQYF
len: 16
j_gene: TRBJ2-7
abundance: -
v_gene: TRBV6-8
d_gene: TRBD1

CDR3nt: TGTGCCAGCAGGGGGTACCACGAGCAGTACTTC
CDR3aa: CASRGYHEQYF
len: 11
j_gene: TRBJ2-7
abundance: -
v_gene: TRBV14
d_gene: -

CDR3nt: TGTGCCTGGAGTCTTGGGGCGAGATTTTATGGCTACACCTTC
CDR3aa: CAWSLGARFYGYTF
len: 14
j_gene: TRBJ1-2
abundance: once
v_gene: TRBV30
d_gene: -

CDR3nt: TGTGCCAGTAGTATAGAAGTTGAGGGAGCGCGGCGTCAGCCCCAGCATTTT
CDR3aa: CASSIEVEGARRQPQHF
len: 17
j_gene: TRBJ1-5
abundance: -
v_gene: TRBV19
d_gene: -

CDR3nt: TGTGCCTGGACCAAAGGACAGGGGGCCGCAGATACGCAGTATTTT
CDR3aa: CAWTKGQGAADTQYF
len: 15
j_gene: TRBJ2-3
abundance: -
v_gene: TRBV30
d_gene: TRBD1

CDR3nt: TGTGCCAGCAGCCACAGACAGGGGGCAGCTTTCTTT
CDR3aa: CASSHRQGAAFF
len: 12
j_gene: TRBJ1-1
abundance: -
v_gene: TRBV7-2
d_gene: TRBD1

CDR3nt: TGTGCCAGCAGGCTTGGGACGGGGTACGAGCAGTACTTC
CDR3aa: CASRLGTGYEQYF
len: 13
j_gene: TRBJ2-7
abundance: -
v_gene: TRBV6-6
d_gene: -

CDR3nt: TGTGCCAGTAGTATCGACCTCCAAGAGACCCAGTACTTC
CDR3aa: CASSIDLQETQYF
len: 13
j_gene: TRBJ2-5
abundance: -
v_gene: TRBV19
d_gene: -

CDR3nt: TGTGCCAGCAGCTTGGGGACAGGGACGAGCTATGGCTACACCTTC
CDR3aa: CASSLGTGTSYGYTF
len: 15
j_gene: TRBJ1-2
abundance: few
v_gene: TRBV7-8
d_gene: TRBD1

CDR3nt: TGTGCCAGCAGCCCAACTCTGGGGACTAGCGGCTACGAGCAGTACTTC
CDR3aa: CASSPTLGTSGYEQYF
len: 16
j_gene: TRBJ2-7
abundance: medium-sized
v_gene: TRBV4-2
d_gene: TRBD2